This TCR beta chain comes out of a study of OX40 agonist ivuxolimab in advanced cancers. Clones were read by immunoSEQ multiplex PCR, and TCRdb kept only the in-frame ones, dropping some. The sample records roughly 71,000 clones, around 84% being singletons. This CDR3 has 15 amino acids. The ends were cut back, 6 bases at V and 0 bases at J, with 13 bases in the middle. The V gene's germline CDR1 is SGHNT and CDR2 YYREEE (reference sequence). V usage is TRBV5-4 and J usage is TRBJ2-1; D possibly matches TRBD1 or TRBD2 (6 bases each). The origin of this receptor is an adult with an advanced solid tumor such as melanoma, head and neck, liver or kidney cancer. This material consisted of CD4+ or CD8+ T cells sorted from blood, taken in a trial of the OX40 agonist ivuxolimab. This CDR3 is CASTPGGNSYNEQFF. CDR3 nucleotides: TGTGCCAGCACCCCCGGGGGCAACTCCTACAATGAGCAGTTCTTC.